This T cell receptor (beta chain) was found in a study of T cell responses to AZD1222 COVID-19 vaccine. The CDR3 loop spans 16 amino acids. The V gene's germline CDR1 is SGDLS and CDR2 YYNGEE. V lost 4 bases to trimming and J lost 1 base; unmatched junction nucleotides: 7. Findings and caveats of the study: Among vaccine-associated CD4 TCRs, coverage spanned spike, with dominance at 160-218 and 743-854. Baseline seropositives among AZD1222 recipients totaled only 6 or 7. Sampled repertoires all dated from after the peak T cell response. Most donors were white British, females outnumbered males, and clonal diversity was possibly underestimated.

Assay used: immunoSEQ multiplex PCR; TCRdb lists only in-frame clones, some missing. This table has under 150,000 clones, roughly 80% appearing once. Comment on this clone: The target antigen is unknown.

The sequence came from an adult in good health. Sequenced here: peripheral blood, sampled on day 0 of MenACWY control vaccination. This chain links TRBV9 with TRBJ2-3; 9 bases map to TRBD1. The CDR3 protein is CASSRQGVSRTDTQYF. CDR3 bases: TGTGCCAGCAGCCGACAGGGGGTCTCACGCACAGATACGCAGTATTTT.